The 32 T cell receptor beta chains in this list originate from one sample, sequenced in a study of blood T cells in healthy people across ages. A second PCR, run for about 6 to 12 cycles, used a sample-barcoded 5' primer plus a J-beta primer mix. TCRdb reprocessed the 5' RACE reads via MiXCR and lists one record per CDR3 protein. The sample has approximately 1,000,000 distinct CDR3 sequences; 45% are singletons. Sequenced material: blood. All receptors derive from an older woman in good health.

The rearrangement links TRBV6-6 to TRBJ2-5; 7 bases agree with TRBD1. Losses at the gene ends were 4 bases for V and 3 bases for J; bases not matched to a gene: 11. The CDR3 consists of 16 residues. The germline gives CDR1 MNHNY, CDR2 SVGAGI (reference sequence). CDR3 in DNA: TGTGCCAGCAGTTCCTTTTTGACAGGGATCGAAGAGACCCAGTACTTC. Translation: CASSSFLTGIEETQYF.

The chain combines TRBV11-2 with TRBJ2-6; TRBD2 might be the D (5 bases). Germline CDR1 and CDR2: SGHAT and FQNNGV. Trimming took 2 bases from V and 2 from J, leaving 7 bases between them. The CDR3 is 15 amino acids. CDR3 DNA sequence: TGTGCCAGCAGCTTAACTAGTACTGGGGCCAACGTCCTGACTTTC. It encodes CASSLTSTGANVLTF.

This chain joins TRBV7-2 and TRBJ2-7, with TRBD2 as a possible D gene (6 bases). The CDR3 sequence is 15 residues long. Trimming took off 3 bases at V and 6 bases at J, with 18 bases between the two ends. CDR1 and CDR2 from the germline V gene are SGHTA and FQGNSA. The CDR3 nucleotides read TGTGCCAGCAGCTTGGCCGGGAGTGGGACCGCCGAGCAGTACTTC. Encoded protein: CASSLAGSGTAEQYF.

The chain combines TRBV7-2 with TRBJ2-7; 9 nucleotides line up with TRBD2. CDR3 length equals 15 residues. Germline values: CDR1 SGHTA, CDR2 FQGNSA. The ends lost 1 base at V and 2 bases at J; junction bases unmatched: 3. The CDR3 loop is CASSLERGATYEQYF. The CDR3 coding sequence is TGTGCCAGCAGCTTAGAGCGGGGGGCTACCTACGAGCAGTACTTC.

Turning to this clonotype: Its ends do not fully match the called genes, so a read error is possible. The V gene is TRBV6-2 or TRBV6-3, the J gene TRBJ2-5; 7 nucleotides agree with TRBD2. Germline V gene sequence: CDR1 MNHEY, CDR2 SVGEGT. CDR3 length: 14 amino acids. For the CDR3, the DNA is TGTGCCAGCATTTACTCGGTGGCTAGCGGAAAGCTGTACTTC. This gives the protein CASIYSVASGKLYF.

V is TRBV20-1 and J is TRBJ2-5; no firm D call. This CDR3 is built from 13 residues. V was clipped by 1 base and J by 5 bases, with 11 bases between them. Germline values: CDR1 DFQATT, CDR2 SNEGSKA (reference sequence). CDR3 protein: CSARGSGMETQYF. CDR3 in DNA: TGCAGTGCTAGAGGGAGTGGAATGGAGACCCAGTACTTC.

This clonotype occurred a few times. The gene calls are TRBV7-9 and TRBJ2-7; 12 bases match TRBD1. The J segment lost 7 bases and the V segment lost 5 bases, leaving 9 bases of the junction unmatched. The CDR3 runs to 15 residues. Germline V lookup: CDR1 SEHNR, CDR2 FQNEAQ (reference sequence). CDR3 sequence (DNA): TGTGCCAGCAGCGCCCCGGGACAGGGGGCGTGGGAGCAGTACTTC. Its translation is CASSAPGQGAWEQYF.

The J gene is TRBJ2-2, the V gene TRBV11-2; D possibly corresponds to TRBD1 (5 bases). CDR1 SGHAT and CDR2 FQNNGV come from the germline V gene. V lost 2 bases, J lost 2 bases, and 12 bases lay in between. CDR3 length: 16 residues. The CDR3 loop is CASSLNGQTNTGELFF. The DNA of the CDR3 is TGTGCCAGCAGCTTAAATGGACAAACTAACACCGGGGAGCTGTTTTTT.

CDR3 sequence: CSARSRGWDGYTF. DNA of the CDR3: TGCAGTGCTAGAAGCAGGGGCTGGGATGGCTACACCTTC. This chain connects TRBV20-1 to TRBJ1-2; maybe TRBD1 (6 bases). V was shortened by 2 bases and J by 6 bases, with 13 bases between the two germline ends. The CDR3 has 13 amino acids. CDR1 and CDR2 from the germline V gene are DFQATT and SNEGSKA (reference sequence).

The CDR3, as DNA: TGTGCCAGCAGCCAAGTAAGATCCACAAGTGAGCAGTACTTC. Amino acid sequence: CASSQVRSTSEQYF. The chain has TRBV14 and TRBJ2-5, with D unresolved. Germline V gives CDR1 SGHDN, CDR2 FVKESK. The ends were cut back, 1 base at V and 11 bases at J, with 17 bases in the middle. The CDR3 runs to 14 residues. The full variable domain, rest sourced from reference TRBV14 and TRBJ2-5, is EAGVTQFPSHSVIEKGQTVTLRCDPISGHDNLYWYRRVMGKEIKFLLHFVKESKQDESGMPNNRFLAERTGGTYSTLKVQPAELEDSGVYFCASSQVRSTSEQYFGPGTRLLVL.

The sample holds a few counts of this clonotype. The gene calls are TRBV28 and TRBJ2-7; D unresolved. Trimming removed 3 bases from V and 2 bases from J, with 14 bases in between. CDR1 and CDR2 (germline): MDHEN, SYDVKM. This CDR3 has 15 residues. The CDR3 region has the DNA TGTGCCAGCAGTTTTGGTGTCTATAGGGCCTACGAGCAGTACTTC. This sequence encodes CASSFGVYRAYEQYF. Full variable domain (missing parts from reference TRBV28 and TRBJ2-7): DVKVTQSSRYLVKRTGEKVFLECVQDMDHENMFWYRQDPGLGLRLIYFSYDVKMKEKGDIPEGYSVSREKKERFSLILESASTNQTSMYLCASSFGVYRAYEQYFGPGTRLTVT.

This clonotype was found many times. The CDR3 spells CASSMLDSTGELFF. The DNA of the CDR3 is TGTGCCAGCAGTATGCTGGACAGTACCGGGGAGCTGTTTTTT. The chain combines TRBV2 with TRBJ2-2; a weak D match, TRBD1 (6 bases). Trimming left V 5 bases short and J 5 bases short, with 12 bases between. From germline, CDR1 is SNHLY and CDR2 FYNNEI. The CDR3 sequence is 14 residues long.

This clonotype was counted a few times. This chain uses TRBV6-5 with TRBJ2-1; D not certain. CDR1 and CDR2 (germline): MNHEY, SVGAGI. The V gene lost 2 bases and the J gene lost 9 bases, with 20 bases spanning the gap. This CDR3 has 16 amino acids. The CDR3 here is CASSYLESLISGEQFF. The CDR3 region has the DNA TGTGCCAGCAGTTACCTCGAGTCCCTCATCTCCGGTGAGCAGTTCTTC.

The CDR3 coding sequence is TGTGCCAGCAGCGCAGGGGGTTGGCGGGAGCTGTTTTTT. This encodes CASSAGGWRELFF. The chain uses TRBV12-3 or TRBV12-4 and TRBJ2-2, with TRBD1 matching 7 bases. CDR3 size: 13 residues. V dropped 6 bases and J dropped 9; count of bases not matched to a gene: 7.

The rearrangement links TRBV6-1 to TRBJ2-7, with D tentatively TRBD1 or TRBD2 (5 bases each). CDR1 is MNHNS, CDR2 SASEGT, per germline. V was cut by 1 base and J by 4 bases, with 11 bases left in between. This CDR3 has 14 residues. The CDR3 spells CASSEGLGEYEQYF. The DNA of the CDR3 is TGTGCCAGCAGTGAAGGCCTAGGGGAGTACGAGCAGTACTTC.

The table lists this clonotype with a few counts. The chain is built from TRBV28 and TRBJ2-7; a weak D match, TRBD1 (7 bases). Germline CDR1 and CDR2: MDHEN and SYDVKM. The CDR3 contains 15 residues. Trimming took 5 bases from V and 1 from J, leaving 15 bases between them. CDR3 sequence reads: CASSPHRGGSYEQYF. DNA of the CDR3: TGTGCCAGCAGTCCACACAGGGGAGGATCCTACGAGCAGTACTTC.

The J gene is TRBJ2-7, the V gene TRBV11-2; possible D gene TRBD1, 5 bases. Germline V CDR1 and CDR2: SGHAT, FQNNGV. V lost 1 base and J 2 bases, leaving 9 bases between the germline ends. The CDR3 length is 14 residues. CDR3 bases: TGTGCCAGCAGCTTAGGACCAGGGACCTACGAGCAGTACTTC. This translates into CASSLGPGTYEQYF.

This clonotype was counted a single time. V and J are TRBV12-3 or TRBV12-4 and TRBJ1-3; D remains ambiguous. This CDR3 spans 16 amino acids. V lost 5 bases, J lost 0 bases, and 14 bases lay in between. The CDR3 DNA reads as TGTGCCAGCAGTCTTAGGGTTTCGGCCTCTGGAAACACCATATATTTT. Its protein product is CASSLRVSASGNTIYF.

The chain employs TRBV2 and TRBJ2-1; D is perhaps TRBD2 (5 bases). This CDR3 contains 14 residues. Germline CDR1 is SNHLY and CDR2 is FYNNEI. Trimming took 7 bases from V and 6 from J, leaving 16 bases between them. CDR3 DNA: TGTGCCAGCAAGGAGACTATGGGTGCCAATGAGCAGTTCTTC. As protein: CASKETMGANEQFF.

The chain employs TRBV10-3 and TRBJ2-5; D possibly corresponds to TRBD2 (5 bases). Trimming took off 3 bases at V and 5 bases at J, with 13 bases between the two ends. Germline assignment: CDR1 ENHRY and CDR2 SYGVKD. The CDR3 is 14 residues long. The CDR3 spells CAISDADGVETQYF. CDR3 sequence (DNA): TGTGCCATCAGTGACGCGGACGGGGTTGAGACCCAGTACTTC.

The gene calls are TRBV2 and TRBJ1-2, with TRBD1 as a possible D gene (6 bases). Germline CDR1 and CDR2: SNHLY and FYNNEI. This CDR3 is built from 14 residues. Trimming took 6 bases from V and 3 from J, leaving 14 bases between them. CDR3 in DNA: TGTGCCAGCAGAGGCGCCGGGACATACTATGGCTACACCTTC. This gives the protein CASRGAGTYYGYTF.

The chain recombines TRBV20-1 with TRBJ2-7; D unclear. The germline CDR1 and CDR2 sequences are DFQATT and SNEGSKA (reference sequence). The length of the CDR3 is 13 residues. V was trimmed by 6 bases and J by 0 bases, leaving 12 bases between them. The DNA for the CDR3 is TGCAGTGCCAGGCACGTATACTCCTACGAGCAGTACTTC. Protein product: CSARHVYSYEQYF.

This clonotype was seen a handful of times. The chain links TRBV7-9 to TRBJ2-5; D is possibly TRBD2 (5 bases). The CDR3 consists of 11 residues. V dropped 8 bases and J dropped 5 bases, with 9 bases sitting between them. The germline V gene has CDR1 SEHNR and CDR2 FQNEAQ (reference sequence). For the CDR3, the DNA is TGTGCCAGCGGGAGTAGTGAGACCCAGTACTTC. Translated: CASGSSETQYF.

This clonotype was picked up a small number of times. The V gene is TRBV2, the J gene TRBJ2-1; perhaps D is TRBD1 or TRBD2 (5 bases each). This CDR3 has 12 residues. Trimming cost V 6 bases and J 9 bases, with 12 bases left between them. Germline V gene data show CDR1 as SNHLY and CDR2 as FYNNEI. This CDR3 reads CASSPGAAEQFF. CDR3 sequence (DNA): TGTGCCAGCAGCCCCGGGGCGGCTGAGCAGTTCTTC.

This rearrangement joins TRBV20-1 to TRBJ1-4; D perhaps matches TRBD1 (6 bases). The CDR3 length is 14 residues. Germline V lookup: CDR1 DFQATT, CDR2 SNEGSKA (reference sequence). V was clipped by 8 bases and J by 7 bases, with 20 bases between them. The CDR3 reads CSTDHRVGSEKLFF. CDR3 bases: TGCAGTACAGATCACAGGGTGGGGAGTGAAAAACTGTTTTTT.

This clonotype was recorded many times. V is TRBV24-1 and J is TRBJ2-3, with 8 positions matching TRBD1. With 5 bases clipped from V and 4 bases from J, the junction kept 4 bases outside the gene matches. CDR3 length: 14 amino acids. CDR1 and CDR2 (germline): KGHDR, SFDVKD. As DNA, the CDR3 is TGTGCCACCAGTGGGACAGGGACGGCAGATACGCAGTATTTT. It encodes CATSGTGTADTQYF.

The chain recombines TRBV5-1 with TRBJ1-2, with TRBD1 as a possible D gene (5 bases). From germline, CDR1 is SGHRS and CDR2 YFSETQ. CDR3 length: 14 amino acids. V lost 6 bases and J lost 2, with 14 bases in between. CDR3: CASKAAGSNYGYTF. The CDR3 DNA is TGCGCCAGCAAAGCGGCAGGGAGCAACTATGGCTACACCTTC.

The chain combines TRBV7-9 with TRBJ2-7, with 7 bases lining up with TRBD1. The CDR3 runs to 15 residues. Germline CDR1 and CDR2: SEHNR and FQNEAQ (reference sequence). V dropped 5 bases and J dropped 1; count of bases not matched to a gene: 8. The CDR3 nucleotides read TGTGCCAGCAGCATTCGACAGGGAACGTCCTACGAGCAGTACTTC. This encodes CASSIRQGTSYEQYF.

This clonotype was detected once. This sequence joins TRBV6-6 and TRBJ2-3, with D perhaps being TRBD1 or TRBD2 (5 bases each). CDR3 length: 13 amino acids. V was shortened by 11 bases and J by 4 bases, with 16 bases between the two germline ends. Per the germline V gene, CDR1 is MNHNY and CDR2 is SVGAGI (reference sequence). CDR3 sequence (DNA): TGTGCCTGCACTGGGGGAGTACCAGATACGCAGTATTTT. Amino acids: CACTGGVPDTQYF.

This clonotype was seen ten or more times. The chain's CDR3 is CASSGDRVYGYTF. The CDR3 nucleotides read TGTGCCAGCAGTGGGGACAGGGTCTATGGCTACACCTTC. This chain joins TRBV6-6 and TRBJ1-2, with TRBD1 matching 9 bases. The germline gives CDR1 MNHNY, CDR2 SVGAGI (reference sequence). There are 13 residues in the CDR3. With 5 bases clipped from V and 4 bases from J, the junction kept 2 bases outside the gene matches.

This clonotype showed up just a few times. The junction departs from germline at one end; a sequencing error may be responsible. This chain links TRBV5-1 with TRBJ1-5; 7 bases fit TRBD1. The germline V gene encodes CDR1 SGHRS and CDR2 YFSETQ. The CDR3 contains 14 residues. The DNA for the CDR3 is TGCGCCAGCAGCTTGGGACAGGGCGGTCAGACCCAGCATTTT. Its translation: CASSLGQGGQTQHF.

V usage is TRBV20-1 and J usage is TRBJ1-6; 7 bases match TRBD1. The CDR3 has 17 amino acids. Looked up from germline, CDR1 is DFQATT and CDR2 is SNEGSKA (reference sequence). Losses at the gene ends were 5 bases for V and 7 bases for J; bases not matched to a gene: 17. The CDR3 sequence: CSAHPGGGGAYNSPLHF. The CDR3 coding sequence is TGCAGTGCTCACCCGGGGGGAGGGGGCGCTTACAATTCACCCCTCCACTTT.